This T cell receptor (beta chain) is from a study of T cells after posttransplantation cyclophosphamide. Profiled with immunoSEQ multiplex PCR; TCRdb holds only in-frame clones, not every one. There are 51,000 or so clones in the sample; 90% to 95% occur only once, and approximately 2.9% lies in the top ten. This related bone marrow graft donor gave peripheral blood on the day of marrow donation. Trimming removed 0 bases at V and 0 bases at J, with 18 bases between. In germline, CDR1 is MDHEN, CDR2 SYDVKM. This CDR3 contains 19 residues. This clonotype originated in a woman aged 25 to 39 in good health and a related stem cell transplant donor. Source material: PBMCs. The V gene is TRBV28, the J gene TRBJ1-3, with a tentative D call TRBD1 (5 bases). For the CDR3, the DNA is TGTGCCAGCAGTTTATGGGGATACAGGCAGGGAACCTCTGGAAACACCATATATTTT. It is translated as CASSLWGYRQGTSGNTIYF.